Below are 8 T cell receptor beta chains sequenced from a single sample in a study of Tregs in tolerant kidney transplant recipients. Data came from immunoSEQ multiplex PCR; TCRdb stores just in-frame clones and leaves some out. The sample lists roughly 80,000 clones, roughly 98% seen once, with approximately 0.56% in the top ten. Sequences were derived from CD4+ T cells from blood, sampled before the transplant. The receptors derive from a human donor who received a combined kidney and bone marrow transplant.

The V gene is TRBV27, the J gene TRBJ2-3; 7 positions match TRBD1. CDR3 size: 24 residues. The germline V gene encodes CDR1 MNHEY and CDR2 SMNVEV (reference sequence). J gave up 2 bases and V 4 bases, and 33 bases lay outside the gene matches. CDR3 nucleotides: TGTGCCAGCAGTTCAAATAGGGGGCTTGCGACTCTAGCTTCTGGGGATTTGGTCACAGATACGCAGTATTTT. This codes for CASSSNRGLATLASGDLVTDTQYF.

This chain uses TRBV4-1 with TRBJ2-3; D possibly corresponds to TRBD2 (7 bases). V was cut by 4 bases and J by 2 bases, with 16 bases left in between. Germline CDR1 is MGHRA and CDR2 is YSYEKL. CDR3 length equals 16 residues. Written as DNA, the CDR3 is TGCGCCAGCAGCCCCGGGGGGCGGGGGATCACAGATACGCAGTATTTT. Its translation is CASSPGGRGITDTQYF.

J is TRBJ2-2 and V is TRBV19; 7 positions agree with TRBD2. The CDR3 has 15 amino acids. Germline-derived CDR1 and CDR2 are LNHDA and SQIVND (reference sequence). The ends lost 2 bases at V and 7 bases at J; junction bases unmatched: 7. The chain's CDR3 is CASSILSGVNGELFF. The DNA of the CDR3 is TGTGCCAGTAGTATATTAAGCGGGGTTAACGGGGAGCTGTTTTTT.

The gene calls are TRBV18 and TRBJ2-7; 8 nucleotides line up with TRBD1. J lost 3 bases, V lost 3 bases, and 7 bases had no gene match. The CDR3 extends over 15 amino acids. The germline V gene encodes CDR1 KGHSH and CDR2 LQKENI. CDR3 nucleotide sequence: TGTGCCAGCTCACCCGGGACAGGCGATATCTACGAGCAGTACTTC. Translated, it gives CASSPGTGDIYEQYF.

V gene TRBV18 combines with J gene TRBJ2-7; D may be TRBD1 (5 bases). The germline CDR1 and CDR2 sequences are KGHSH and LQKENI. Trimming took off 5 bases at V and 2 bases at J, with 10 bases between the two ends. The CDR3 length is 13 residues. The CDR3 region has the DNA TGTGCCAGCTCAAAAGGACATACCTACGAGCAGTACTTC. Its translation: CASSKGHTYEQYF.

The genes are TRBV9 and TRBJ2-6; D ambiguous. V was cut by 0 bases and J by 2 bases, with 12 bases left in between. The germline CDR1 and CDR2 sequences are SGDLS and YYNGEE. The CDR3 spans 17 residues. The CDR3 protein is CASSVAYSRTGANVLTF. CDR3 nucleotides: TGTGCCAGCAGCGTAGCTTACAGTAGGACTGGGGCCAACGTCCTGACTTTC.

The chain recombines TRBV30 with TRBJ2-5; D gene ambiguous. This CDR3 spans 12 amino acids. Germline V CDR1 and CDR2: GTSNPN, SVGIG (reference sequence). The V and J ends lost 0 bases and 5 bases respectively, with 7 bases between them. The DNA of the CDR3 is TGTGCCTGGAGTGTCCTATTGGAGACCCAGTACTTC. Encoded protein: CAWSVLLETQYF.

The chain combines TRBV28 with TRBJ1-2; tentatively, D is TRBD1 (6 bases). There are 14 residues in the CDR3. The germline V gene encodes CDR1 MDHEN and CDR2 SYDVKM. V was trimmed by 6 bases and J by 7 bases, leaving 18 bases between them. The CDR3 DNA reads TGTGCCAGCAGCCCCGCAACAGGGATGGGTGGCTACACCTTC. Translated, it gives CASSPATGMGGYTF.